Each of the 29 T cell receptor beta chains below was sequenced from the same sample in a study of T cells in Graves' hyperthyroidism and ophthalmopathy. RNA transcripts were the template for amplifying TCR beta CDR3 regions. RT-PCR in the first round (using the HTBI primer set) targeted the TCR CDR3. TCRdb re-called the multiplex PCR reads with MiXCR, one entry per CDR3 protein. The sample includes around 620,000 distinct CDR3 sequences, around 16% seen only once; the top ten take 3.8%. Sequenced: blood. All receptors derive from a woman aged 25 to 39 with Graves' hyperthyroidism.

Of note for this clonotype: A clone one base away is much larger, so this may be a read error. Since the CDR3 does not end with the conserved phenylalanine or tryptophan, this likely comes from a read error. The chain recombines TRBV28 with TRBJ2-7; TRBD2 agrees at 8 bases. The CDR3 covers 13 residues. The J segment lost 6 bases and the V segment lost 2 bases, leaving 3 bases of the junction unmatched. The V gene's germline CDR1 is MDHEN and CDR2 SYDVKM. CDR3 in DNA: TGTGCCAGCAGTTTAGCGGGAGGTAGCGAGCAGTACCTC. This sequence encodes CASSLAGGSEQYL.

The J gene is TRBJ2-1, the V gene TRBV7-3; D is undetermined. The CDR3 totals 16 residues. Trimming left V 8 bases short and J 0 bases short, with 17 bases between. Germline V CDR1 and CDR2: SGHTA, FQGTGA. The CDR3 spells CASSLTAENSYNEQFF. CDR3 coding DNA: TGTGCCAGCTCGCTTACGGCCGAAAACTCCTACAATGAGCAGTTCTTC.

This clonotype occurred many times. The V gene is TRBV28, the J gene TRBJ2-1, with a weak D call TRBD2 (6 bases). This CDR3 is built from 15 residues. Germline CDR1 is MDHEN and CDR2 is SYDVKM. V was pared by 6 bases and J by 9 bases, with 21 bases between. CDR3 sequence (DNA): TGTGCCAGCAGGCACCGGGACCTTCGCGGGGCTGAGCAGTTCTTC. Its protein is CASRHRDLRGAEQFF.

The DNA for the CDR3 is TGTGCCACCAGCAGCCAAGGGGACAATGAGCAGTTCTTC. This sequence encodes CATSSQGDNEQFF. The chain links TRBV15 to TRBJ2-1; D might be TRBD1 (5 bases). The CDR3 is made up of 13 amino acids. The V gene lost 3 bases and the J gene lost 5 bases, with 8 bases spanning the gap. Per germline, CDR1 LNHNV and CDR2 YYDKDF (reference sequence).

This clonotype was observed a handful of times. The chain recombines TRBV6-1 with TRBJ2-1, with D possibly being TRBD1 (6 bases). V lost 7 bases, J lost 2 bases, and 12 bases lay in between. The CDR3 runs to 14 residues. CDR1 and CDR2 (germline): MNHNS, SASEGT. Here the CDR3 DNA reads TGTGCCAGCACCTTGACAGGAGCCTACAATGAGCAGTTCTTC. Its protein product is CASTLTGAYNEQFF.

V and J are TRBV30 and TRBJ2-2; TRBD2 aligns across 7 bases. CDR3 size: 15 residues. Germline lookup yields CDR1 GTSNPN and CDR2 SVGIG (reference sequence). The V segment lost 1 base and the J segment 6 bases; nucleotides outside the gene matches: 8. The CDR3 sequence is CAWSGAGEGPGELFF. In DNA form, the CDR3 reads TGTGCCTGGAGTGGGGCGGGAGAGGGACCCGGGGAGCTGTTTTTT.

This clonotype has at least ten counts. V usage is TRBV2 and J usage is TRBJ2-1; 9 nucleotides line up with TRBD1. J gave up 2 bases and V 7 bases, and 9 bases lay outside the gene matches. Per the germline V gene, CDR1 is SNHLY and CDR2 is FYNNEI. This CDR3 region has 16 residues. CDR3 sequence (DNA): TGTGCCAGCACCTACGCCGGGACAGGGCCCTACAATGAGCAGTTCTTC. Residues: CASTYAGTGPYNEQFF.

A word on this clonotype: A read error is possible here, since a much larger clone lies one base away. The genes are TRBV28 and TRBJ2-7, with a tentative D call TRBD1 (5 bases). The V end lost 2 bases, the J end lost 1 base, and 15 bases lay between the germline ends. Germline V CDR1 and CDR2: MDHEN, SYDVKM. CDR3 size: 16 residues. In nucleotides, the CDR3 is TGTGCCAGCAGTTTAGGGGTCCCAGGGCGGTCCTACGAGCAGTACTTC. This encodes CASSLGVPGRSYEQYF.

This clonotype was recorded at least ten times. The chain uses TRBV12-3 or TRBV12-4 and TRBJ2-2; 13 bases are a match to TRBD2. V shed 6 bases and J 5 bases; nucleotides not matched to a gene: 3. The CDR3 totals 15 residues. The CDR3 region has the DNA TGTGCCAGCAGCGAGGGACTAGCGGGAACCGGGGAGCTGTTTTTT. This sequence encodes CASSEGLAGTGELFF.

This rearrangement joins TRBV7-9 to TRBJ1-2, with 7 bases identical to TRBD1. This CDR3 is 15 amino acids long. Per germline, CDR1 SEHNR and CDR2 FQNEAQ (reference sequence). V shed 2 bases, J shed 5 bases, and the junction held 8 bases outside the gene matches. Here the CDR3 DNA reads TGTGCCAGCAGCTTAACGCCAGGGGGATCTTATGGCTACACCTTC. Protein: CASSLTPGGSYGYTF.

The chain is built from TRBV13 and TRBJ1-4; 10 nucleotides agree with TRBD1. Germline V gene sequence: CDR1 PRHDT, CDR2 FYEKMQ (reference sequence). With V trimmed by 5 bases and J by 8 bases, 8 bases remained unmatched. The CDR3 contains 15 residues. CDR3 nucleotides: TGTGCCAGCAGCGCAACCGGGACAGGGGACGAAAAACTGTTTTTT. It translates to CASSATGTGDEKLFF.

This clonotype was observed a few times. This chain connects TRBV11-3 to TRBJ1-5, with a tentative D call TRBD1 (5 bases). Trimming took off 1 base at V and 7 bases at J, with 17 bases between the two ends. CDR3 size: 16 residues. Germline V lookup: CDR1 SGHNT, CDR2 YENEEA. CDR3 loop: CASSLGRRGGDQPQHF. CDR3 bases: TGTGCCAGCAGCTTAGGTCGTCGGGGGGGGGACCAGCCCCAGCATTTT.

In its sample, this clonotype was seen many times. V and J are TRBV7-2 and TRBJ2-5; 8 nucleotides agree with TRBD1. V gave up 4 bases and J gave up 4 bases; unmatched junction bases: 8. Germline CDR1 SGHTA, CDR2 FQGNSA. This CDR3 is 15 amino acids long. This chain's CDR3 is CASSSNRGLRETQYF. CDR3 DNA sequence: TGTGCCAGCAGCTCGAACAGGGGGTTGCGAGAGACCCAGTACTTC.

In its sample, this clonotype was seen many times. This chain links TRBV28 with TRBJ2-2; D call uncertain. The V end lost 2 bases, the J end lost 2 bases, and 18 bases lay between the germline ends. Per the germline V gene, CDR1 is MDHEN and CDR2 is SYDVKM. This CDR3 contains 18 residues. The CDR3, as DNA: TGTGCCAGCAGTTTAGAACCCCCCGGTCCGAAAAACACCGGGGAGCTGTTTTTT. Its protein is CASSLEPPGPKNTGELFF. The full variable domain, completed using reference TRBV28 and TRBJ2-2, is DVKVTQSSRYLVKRTGEKVFLECVQDMDHENMFWYRQDPGLGLRLIYFSYDVKMKEKGDIPEGYSVSREKKERFSLILESASTNQTSMYLCASSLEPPGPKNTGELFFGEGSRLTVL.

In this sample, this clonotype turned up a few times. The V call is TRBV20-1, the J call TRBJ2-7, with TRBD2 matching over 13 bases. This CDR3 has 13 residues. Germline CDR1 reads DFQATT; CDR2 reads SNEGSKA (reference sequence). The ends lost 4 bases at V and 6 bases at J; junction bases unmatched: 3. CDR3 loop: CSATGLAGVEQYF. The DNA for the CDR3 is TGCAGTGCTACCGGACTAGCGGGAGTCGAGCAGTACTTC.

This clonotype appeared many times. The rearrangement links TRBV24-1 to TRBJ2-7, with D unclear. CDR1 and CDR2 from the germline V gene are KGHDR and SFDVKD. V was pared by 4 bases and J by 2 bases, with 17 bases between. The CDR3 extends over 16 amino acids. The CDR3 DNA follows: TGTGCCACCAGTGACGTTGGAAGCCTAAACCCCTACGAGCAGTACTTC. As protein: CATSDVGSLNPYEQYF.

The chain has TRBV20-1 and TRBJ2-7, with a weak D call TRBD1 (6 bases). This CDR3 spans 12 amino acids. Germline CDR1 and CDR2: DFQATT and SNEGSKA (reference sequence). V lost 4 bases, J lost 5 bases, and 12 bases lay in between. The CDR3 spells CSAIQGTHEQYF. The CDR3 DNA sequence: TGCAGTGCTATACAGGGTACCCACGAGCAGTACTTC.

This clonotype was seen more than once but under ten times. The chain combines TRBV6-1 with TRBJ2-5; 11 bases are a match to TRBD2. The CDR3 is made up of 16 amino acids. Trimming took 5 bases from V and 1 from J; bases not matched to a gene: 6. Per germline, CDR1 MNHNS and CDR2 SASEGT. The CDR3 here is CASSSHLAGGQETQYF. CDR3 sequence (DNA): TGTGCCAGCAGTTCACACCTAGCGGGAGGCCAAGAGACCCAGTACTTC.

The rearrangement links TRBV9 to TRBJ2-1, with 7 bases aligning to TRBD1. The CDR3 contains 16 residues. The germline V gene has CDR1 SGDLS and CDR2 YYNGEE. The junction had 4 bases not matched to a gene; V was cut back by 0 bases and J by 1 base. CDR3: CASSVAWDSSYNEQFF. The CDR3 DNA reads TGTGCCAGCAGCGTAGCTTGGGACAGTTCCTACAATGAGCAGTTCTTC.

This clonotype was seen a few times. V and J are TRBV19 and TRBJ2-1, with 10 positions matching TRBD2. CDR1 is LNHDA, CDR2 SQIVND, per germline (reference sequence). The CDR3 covers 14 residues. V was pared by 6 bases and J by 6 bases, with 5 bases of the junction left unmatched. The CDR3 region is CASRGTSESNEQFF. Written as DNA, the CDR3 is TGTGCCAGTAGAGGGACTAGCGAGAGCAATGAGCAGTTCTTC.

This clonotype showed up many times. The V call is TRBV18, the J call TRBJ2-4; D might be TRBD1 or TRBD2, each matching 5 bases. CDR3 size: 14 residues. Trimming cost V 3 bases and J 3 bases, with 9 bases left between them. The germline gives CDR1 KGHSH, CDR2 LQKENI. CDR3 protein: CASSPGVDKNIQYF. CDR3 nucleotides: TGTGCCAGCTCACCGGGGGTAGACAAAAACATTCAGTACTTC.

The J gene is TRBJ2-7, the V gene TRBV10-2; D is ambiguous. In germline, CDR1 is WSHSY, CDR2 SAAADI. Trimming shortened V by 0 bases and J by 5 bases, and 14 bases separated the two germline ends. The CDR3 loop spans 15 amino acids. CDR3 sequence reads: CASSESTGILNEQYF. The CDR3 region has the DNA TGCGCCAGCAGTGAGTCAACGGGCATCTTAAACGAGCAGTACTTC.

This clonotype was seen a handful of times. The chain couples TRBV4-2 to TRBJ2-3; D unresolved. This CDR3 region has 19 residues. The germline V gene has CDR1 LGHNA and CDR2 YNFKEQ. V lost 0 bases, J lost 12 bases, and 31 bases lay in between. CDR3 nucleotide sequence: TGTGCCAGCAGCCAAGACGAGGCAGCTGAAAGACCAGTCCCCTATTACCAGTATTTT. It is translated as CASSQDEAAERPVPYYQYF.

To note about this clonotype: It may be a read error: a sequence one base away is much more abundant. The chain is built from TRBV28 and TRBJ1-1; D uncertain. CDR1 and CDR2 from the germline V gene are MDHEN and SYDVKM. V lost 1 base to trimming and J lost 1 base, with 7 bases between them. The CDR3 is made up of 14 amino acids. The CDR3 DNA reads as TGTGCCAGCAGTTTATTCCGGGAGAACACTGAAGCTTTCTTT. Protein: CASSLFRENTEAFF.

This clonotype was seen many times. This chain joins TRBV28 and TRBJ2-1; D is perhaps TRBD1 or TRBD2 (6 bases each). The CDR3 sequence is 14 residues long. The ends were cut back, 7 bases at V and 2 bases at J, with 12 bases in the middle. Germline CDR1 MDHEN, CDR2 SYDVKM. CDR3 residues: CASKGGEPYNEQFF. The CDR3 DNA is TGTGCCAGCAAGGGGGGAGAGCCCTACAATGAGCAGTTCTTC.

V gene TRBV6-6 combines with J gene TRBJ2-3, with D possibly being TRBD1 (5 bases). Germline V gene lookup returns CDR1 MNHNY and CDR2 SVGAGI (reference sequence). Between the trimmed V and J ends, which lost 2 bases and 8 bases, there was a span of 11 bases. This CDR3 comprises 13 residues. DNA for the CDR3: TGTGCCAGCAGTTACCCGGGTCAGGGTACGCAGTATTTT. Translating gives CASSYPGQGTQYF.

This chain joins TRBV27 and TRBJ2-5, with TRBD2 matching over 9 bases. This CDR3 spans 15 amino acids. CDR1 is MNHEY, CDR2 SMNVEV, per germline (reference sequence). With 6 bases clipped from V and 5 bases from J, the junction kept 10 bases outside the gene matches. CDR3 protein: CASRMVAGDFETQYF. The CDR3 nucleotides are TGTGCCAGCAGGATGGTAGCGGGAGATTTTGAGACCCAGTACTTC.

In this sample, this clonotype turned up many times. CDR3 in DNA: TGTGCCAGCAGGGGCGGTGAAGAGACCCAGTACTTC. Its translation is CASRGGEETQYF. This chain links TRBV12-3 or TRBV12-4 with TRBJ2-5; D is unresolved. V dropped 6 bases and J dropped 3 bases, with 8 bases sitting between them. The CDR3 loop spans 12 amino acids.

This clonotype has ten or more counts. This chain uses TRBV7-8 with TRBJ1-6, with TRBD1 identical over 11 bases. CDR3 length: 12 residues. From germline, CDR1 is SGHVS and CDR2 FQNEAQ. Unmatched junction bases numbered 1, after V lost 5 bases and J lost 13 bases. The CDR3 protein is CASSGTGGPLHF. The DNA for the CDR3 is TGTGCCAGCAGCGGGACAGGGGGGCCCCTCCACTTT.